Listed below are T cell receptor beta chains from one sample, sequenced in a study of T cells in Graves' hyperthyroidism and ophthalmopathy. TCRdb reanalysed the multiplex PCR reads using MiXCR and keeps one entry per CDR3 protein. This sample has around 430,000 distinct CDR3 sequences, with about 15% found just once. The specimen was blood. Source of these receptors: a young woman with Graves' hyperthyroidism. Each CDR3 is given with its conserved first and last residue. D genes are given only for firm matches. Size values are once, few and many counts, or a class for expanded clones, and some rows have none.

j_gene	abundance	v_gene	d_gene	CDR3aa
TRBJ2-2	-	TRBV9	TRBD2	CASSQRLAGGNTGELFF
TRBJ2-1	once	TRBV28	-	CASSSTGTNDNEQFF
TRBJ2-1	-	TRBV15	-	CATSREISSLGGEQFF
TRBJ1-1	-	TRBV10-3	-	CAIGDPGAMNTEAFF
TRBJ2-2	-	TRBV7-3	-	CASSLTGSVTGELFF
TRBJ1-2	many	TRBV7-9	TRBD1	CASSLSGTADLYGYTF
TRBJ2-7	-	TRBV4-1	-	CASSKEEGGSPEQYF
TRBJ1-2	-	TRBV28	-	CASSPIQGGYGYTF
TRBJ2-1	many	TRBV6-1	-	CASSERPVSYNEQFF
TRBJ2-3	many	TRBV7-2	TRBD1	CASSLDRVPDTQYF
TRBJ1-5	many	TRBV12-3/TRBV12-4	-	CASSPRKSGNQPQHF
TRBJ1-5	many	TRBV7-8	-	CASSTSINSNQPQHF
TRBJ2-7	-	TRBV15	-	CATSRERQFEQYF
TRBJ2-3	many	TRBV7-3	TRBD2	CASSSGSGSDTQYF
TRBJ2-5	many	TRBV20-1	-	CSAVKTGKETQYF
TRBJ2-2	-	TRBV9	-	CASSVVRNTGELFF
TRBJ2-7	many	TRBV28	-	CASKTPGGSEQYF
TRBJ2-1	few	TRBV7-9	-	CASSLLGTGHDEQFF
TRBJ1-5	-	TRBV28	TRBD1	CASTPLGQASNQPQHF
TRBJ2-5	many	TRBV9	TRBD1	CASSPGQVQETQYF
TRBJ2-7	-	TRBV24-1	-	CATSDRLSSEQYF
TRBJ1-5	many	TRBV12-3/TRBV12-4	-	CASSSLSGGNQPQHF
TRBJ2-7	few	TRBV5-4	TRBD1	CASSSRQGAWEQYF
TRBJ2-7	-	TRBV27	TRBD1	CASSAWVGTGSYEQYF
TRBJ2-1	-	TRBV10-1	-	CASSESGGGNEQFF
TRBJ2-7	-	TRBV28	-	CASRMGGGNSYEQYF
TRBJ2-1	few	TRBV18	-	CASSPAPLLSSYNEQFF
TRBJ2-2	-	TRBV20-1	-	CSAVWGPFGTGELFF
TRBJ2-5	few	TRBV14	-	CASSQGWQETQYF
TRBJ2-1	many	TRBV20-1	-	CSGGGDYNEQFF
TRBJ2-1	-	TRBV9	TRBD1	CASSAGTVIYNEQFF
TRBJ1-1	-	TRBV7-9	-	CASSLGGAGPNTEAFF
TRBJ1-1	-	TRBV5-1	-	CASSLEQAGTEAFF
TRBJ2-1	few	TRBV27	TRBD2	CAAKGTNYNEQFF
TRBJ2-5	-	TRBV14	-	CASSGTFEETQYF
TRBJ2-5	few	TRBV3-1	-	CASSQDGVGNQETQYF
TRBJ1-2	-	TRBV5-1	TRBD1	CASSFGDSIYGYTF
TRBJ2-3	few	TRBV24-1	TRBD1	CATSDPGQGGTDTQYF
TRBJ2-1	many	TRBV11-1	TRBD2	CASSLPPSGNLYNEQFF
TRBJ2-1	many	TRBV5-1	TRBD2	CASSSSGGRYNEQFF
TRBJ1-6	few	TRBV27	TRBD1	CASSPGTGDSPLHF
TRBJ2-1	many	TRBV28	TRBD1	CASKQGVYNEQFF
TRBJ1-4	-	TRBV18	-	CASSPNLGPGGSEKLFF
TRBJ2-3	-	TRBV10-3	-	CASEAGRADTQYF
TRBJ1-2	many	TRBV12-3/TRBV12-4	-	CASSRGYGYTF
TRBJ2-1	few	TRBV4-1	-	CASSQEGVRGNEQFF
TRBJ2-7	few	TRBV18	-	CASSPRLEYEQYF
TRBJ2-5	many	TRBV7-2	TRBD2	CASNRGEETQYF
TRBJ2-7	-	TRBV3-1	TRBD2	CASSHHVAGSSEQYF
TRBJ2-7	many	TRBV28	TRBD1	CASRHPGDSPYEQYF
TRBJ2-7	many	TRBV28	TRBD2	CASSLYLAGEYEQYF